The clone carrying this TCR beta chain occurred many times. It was RNA transcripts that yielded the amplified TCR beta CDR3 regions. TCR CDR3 underwent first-round RT-PCR with the HTBI primer set. TCRdb recomputed calls from the multiplex PCR reads with MiXCR, one row per CDR3 protein. This sample has around 290,000 distinct CDR3 sequences, with approximately 17% found just once. The data belong to a study of T cells in Graves' hyperthyroidism and ophthalmopathy. Specimen: blood. The source is an older woman with Graves' ophthalmopathy.

The CDR3 loop is CASSLAGSNNYGYTF. The CDR3 DNA sequence: TGTGCCAGCAGCTTAGCAGGGAGTAATAACTATGGCTACACCTTC. This chain connects TRBV7-9 to TRBJ1-2; D call uncertain. Germline values: CDR1 SEHNR, CDR2 FQNEAQ (reference sequence). The CDR3 runs to 15 residues. Trimming cost V 0 bases and J 1 base, with 9 bases left between them. Complete variable domain (other parts from reference TRBV7-9 and TRBJ1-2): DTGVSQNPRHKITKRGQNVTFRCDPISEHNRLYWYRQTLGQGPEFLTYFQNEAQLEKSRLLSDRFSAERPKGSFSTLEIQRTEQGDSAMYLCASSLAGSNNYGYTFGSGTRLTVV.